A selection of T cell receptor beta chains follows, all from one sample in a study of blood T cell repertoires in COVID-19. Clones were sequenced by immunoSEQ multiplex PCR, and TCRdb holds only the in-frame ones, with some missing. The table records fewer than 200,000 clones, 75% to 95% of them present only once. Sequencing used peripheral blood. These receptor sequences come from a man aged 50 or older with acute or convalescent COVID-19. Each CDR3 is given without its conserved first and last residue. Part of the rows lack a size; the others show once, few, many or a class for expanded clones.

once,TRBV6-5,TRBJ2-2,ASTRDRYTGELF
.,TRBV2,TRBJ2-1,ASTPIPSSYNEQF
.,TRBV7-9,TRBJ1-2,ASSSDRDRVNGYT
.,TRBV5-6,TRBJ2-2,ASRPKTGRSTGELF
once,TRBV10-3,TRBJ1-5,AISPGRGSDQPQH
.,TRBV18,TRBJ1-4,ASSLAGRSEKLF
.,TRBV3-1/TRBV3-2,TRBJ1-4,ASSHDDKANEKLF
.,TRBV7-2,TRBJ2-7,ASSLAGGGGYEQY
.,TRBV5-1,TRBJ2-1,ASSLGGGSYNEQF
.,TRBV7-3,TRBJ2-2,ASSMGQGTPGELF
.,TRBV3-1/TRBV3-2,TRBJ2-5,ASSQDWLAGGSETQY